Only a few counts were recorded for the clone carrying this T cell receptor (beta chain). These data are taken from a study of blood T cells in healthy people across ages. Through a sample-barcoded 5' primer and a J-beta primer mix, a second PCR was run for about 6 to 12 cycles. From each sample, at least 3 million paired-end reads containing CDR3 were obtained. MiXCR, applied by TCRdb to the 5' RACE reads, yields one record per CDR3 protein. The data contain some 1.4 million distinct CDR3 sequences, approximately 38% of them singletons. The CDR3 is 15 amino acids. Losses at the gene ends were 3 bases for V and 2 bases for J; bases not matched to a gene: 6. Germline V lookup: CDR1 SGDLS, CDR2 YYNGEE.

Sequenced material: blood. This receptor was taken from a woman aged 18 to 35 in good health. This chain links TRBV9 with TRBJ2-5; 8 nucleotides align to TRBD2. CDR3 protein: CASSDREGEQETQYF. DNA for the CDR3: TGTGCCAGCAGCGATCGGGAGGGGGAACAAGAGACCCAGTACTTC.